This is a list of T cell receptor beta chains from one sample in a study of tumor-infiltrating lymphocytes in localized non-small cell lung cancer. Repertoires were generated with immunoSEQ multiplex PCR, while TCRdb's copy carries only in-frame clones and drops some. The table lists some 16,000 clones, approximately 62% of them singletons, with about 6% in the top ten. Sequenced material: lung tumor tissue. The source is a human donor with non-small cell lung cancer. CDR3s include the opening cysteine and the closing phenylalanine or tryptophan. Fields, in order: V gene, CDR3 length, clone size, J gene, D gene, CDR3 protein, CDR3 DNA. The D gene is left open where the match is weak. Only part of the rows carry a size: once, few, many, or a class if the clone is expanded.

TRBV27,15,-,TRBJ2-1,-,CASSFIGGSYNEQFF,TGTGCCAGCAGTTTTATAGGGGGCTCCTACAATGAGCAGTTCTTC
TRBV20-1,11,-,TRBJ2-5,-,CSARVGETQYF,TGCAGTGCTAGAGTGGGAGAGACCCAGTACTTC
TRBV19,15,medium-sized,TRBJ2-7,TRBD2,CASSLLAGNSYEQYF,TGTGCCAGTAGTTTACTAGCGGGGAACTCCTACGAGCAGTACTTC
TRBV29-1,13,once,TRBJ2-3,-,CSVDRGLPDTQYF,TGCAGCGTTGACAGGGGTCTCCCAGATACGCAGTATTTT
TRBV14,14,-,TRBJ2-3,-,CASRTGISTDTQYF,TGTGCCAGCAGGACCGGGATTAGCACAGATACGCAGTATTTT
TRBV5-1,14,-,TRBJ2-3,-,CASSLGGSLGTQYF,TGCGCCAGCAGCTTGGGGGGTAGCTTAGGTACGCAGTATTTT
TRBV6-4,15,-,TRBJ2-3,TRBD2,CASSGTSGGTDTQYF,TGTGCCAGCAGTGGTACTAGCGGGGGAACAGATACGCAGTATTTT
TRBV27,17,-,TRBJ2-5,TRBD2,CASSFSGWAGGPETQYF,TGTGCCAGCAGTTTCTCGGGCTGGGCGGGAGGGCCAGAGACCCAGTACTTC
TRBV5-1,14,-,TRBJ2-3,-,CASSFSPGPDTQYF,TGCGCCAGCAGCTTTAGCCCCGGCCCAGATACGCAGTATTTT
TRBV30,13,-,TRBJ2-2,-,CAWSSSETGELFF,TGTGCCTGGAGTTCTAGCGAAACCGGGGAGCTGTTTTTT
TRBV25-1,13,once,TRBJ2-5,TRBD2,CAQGTSGRKTQYF,TGTGCCCAAGGGACTAGCGGGAGGAAGACCCAGTACTTC
TRBV14,13,-,TRBJ2-5,-,CASTNREGETQYF,TGTGCCAGCACCAACAGGGAGGGAGAGACCCAGTACTTC
TRBV5-1,15,few,TRBJ2-7,TRBD1,CASSVLGQGSYEQYF,TGCGCCAGCAGCGTACTGGGACAGGGGTCCTACGAGCAGTACTTC
TRBV2,16,medium-sized,TRBJ1-2,-,CASSEILQGARGGYTF,TGTGCCAGCAGCGAAATCTTACAGGGAGCCCGGGGTGGCTACACCTTC
TRBV30,11,-,TRBJ2-3,-,CAWRARNTQYF,TGTGCCTGGAGGGCCCGGAATACGCAGTATTTT
TRBV27,12,once,TRBJ1-2,TRBD1,CASSPTGAGYTF,TGTGCCAGCAGTCCGACAGGGGCTGGCTACACCTTC
TRBV10-3,15,once,TRBJ1-2,-,CAISDSRGQDYGYTF,TGTGCCATCAGTGATTCACGGGGGCAAGACTATGGCTACACCTTC
TRBV28,14,-,TRBJ2-7,-,CASSLPTDPYEQYF,TGTGCCAGCAGCTTACCGACAGACCCCTACGAGCAGTACTTC
TRBV7-9,14,-,TRBJ1-2,-,CASSHRTITYGYTF,TGTGCCAGCAGCCATAGGACGATAACCTATGGCTACACCTTC
TRBV30,12,few,TRBJ2-2,-,CAWSVWTGELFF,TGTGCCTGGAGTGTTTGGACCGGGGAGCTGTTTTTT
TRBV18,14,once,TRBJ1-2,TRBD1,CASSGQGASIGYTF,TGTGCCAGCTCAGGACAGGGGGCGAGCATCGGCTACACCTTC
TRBV19,13,-,TRBJ2-1,-,CASSPQGYNEQFF,TGTGCCAGTAGTCCCCAAGGGTACAATGAGCAGTTCTTC
TRBV6-5,14,-,TRBJ2-7,TRBD1,CASSRMDRLDEQYF,TGTGCCAGCAGCCGTATGGACAGGCTTGACGAGCAGTACTTC
TRBV28,15,few,TRBJ2-1,TRBD1,CASSSGTGGFYEQFF,TGTGCCAGCAGTTCTGGGACAGGGGGTTTTTATGAGCAGTTCTTC
TRBV11-2,16,-,TRBJ2-5,-,CASSFPTADSQETQYF,TGTGCCAGCAGCTTCCCCACCGCGGACAGCCAAGAGACCCAGTACTTC
TRBV7-9,13,-,TRBJ1-2,-,CASSSSGLGGYTF,TGTGCCAGCAGCTCTTCAGGGTTAGGTGGCTACACCTTC
TRBV4-3,21,-,TRBJ2-1,TRBD2,CASSQDNAGLAGALSYNEQFF,TGCGCCAGCAGCCAAGATAACGCTGGACTAGCGGGAGCCCTGTCCTACAATGAGCAGTTCTTC
TRBV2,17,-,TRBJ2-7,TRBD2,CASSSGALGLAGYEQYF,TGTGCCAGCAGTTCGGGGGCCCTTGGACTAGCGGGGTACGAGCAGTACTTC
TRBV5-1,13,-,TRBJ2-2,-,CASSFENTGELFF,TGCGCCAGCAGCTTTGAAAACACCGGGGAGCTGTTTTTT
TRBV11-3,14,-,TRBJ2-7,TRBD2,CASSPGGRENEQYF,TGTGCCAGCAGCCCCGGCGGGCGGGAGAACGAGCAGTACTTC
TRBV10-3,14,-,TRBJ2-3,-,CAISGKGTRDTQYF,TGTGCCATCAGTGGGAAGGGGACTCGAGATACGCAGTATTTT
TRBV2,13,-,TRBJ2-3,-,CASTESSTDTQYF,TGTGCCAGCACCGAGTCTAGCACAGATACGCAGTATTTT
TRBV29-1,12,-,TRBJ2-3,-,CSVESGADTQYF,TGCAGCGTTGAAAGTGGGGCAGATACGCAGTATTTT
TRBV5-1,17,-,TRBJ2-1,-,CASSLAGYSRGYNEQFF,TGCGCCAGCAGCTTGGCGGGGTACTCCCGGGGGTACAATGAGCAGTTCTTC
TRBV7-2,15,-,TRBJ2-7,-,CASSPAGAEGYEQYF,TGTGCCAGCAGCCCAGCCGGGGCTGAGGGTTACGAGCAGTACTTC
TRBV29-1,15,-,TRBJ2-1,TRBD2,CSVPGTSGSFNEQFF,TGCAGCGTTCCTGGGACTAGCGGGAGCTTCAATGAGCAGTTCTTC
TRBV30,15,-,TRBJ2-5,-,CAWMRGQVVSGEQYF,TGTGCCTGGATGCGCGGGCAGGTTGTGTCCGGGGAGCAGTACTTC
TRBV10-1,13,-,TRBJ2-2,-,CASSRGDTGELFF,TGCGCCAGCAGTCGGGGTGACACCGGGGAGCTGTTTTTT
TRBV6-6,11,-,TRBJ2-7,-,CASSRYGEQYF,TGTGCCAGCAGTCGTTACGGCGAGCAGTACTTC
TRBV11-1,15,-,TRBJ2-5,TRBD2,CASSWTSGHQETQYF,TGTGCCAGCAGCTGGACTAGCGGGCACCAAGAGACCCAGTACTTC
TRBV6-6,13,few,TRBJ2-5,TRBD1,CASSSGQQETQYF,TGTGCCAGCAGTTCGGGACAGCAAGAGACCCAGTACTTC